This T cell receptor (beta chain) was sequenced during a study of PD-1 blockade in mismatch repair-deficient tumors. This clone appeared a single time. TCRdb's table, derived via immunoSEQ multiplex PCR, lists solely in-frame clones and lacks some. The repertoire holds 60,000 to 70,000 clones, about 91% seen once, with roughly 14% in the top ten. The CDR3 extends over 16 amino acids. Germline CDR1 is SGHRS and CDR2 is YFSETQ. Trimming shortened V by 9 bases and J by 3 bases, and 25 bases separated the two germline ends. PCR or immunohistochemistry showed mismatch repair deficiency in every enrolled patient.

The origin of this receptor is an adult with mismatch repair-deficient cancer. J is TRBJ2-7 and V is TRBV5-1; TRBD1 or TRBD2 may be the D gene (5 bases each). The sequencing here drew on peripheral blood, taken 52 weeks after starting pembrolizumab. In DNA form, the CDR3 reads TGCGCCATCTCTACTGGCCAGCTCAGGGAGAACTACGAGCAGTACTTC. Protein: CAISTGQLRENYEQYF.